This T cell receptor beta chain was recorded in a study of PD-L1 blockade in urothelial cancer. On the study more broadly: Males with bladder-origin urothelial cancer constituted about nine tenths of the roughly 29 patients. Analyses were performed on blood at 3 weeks after treatment start (the second dose) and at 6 weeks. Study conclusions and caveats: Sub-median blood TCR clonality before treatment predicted longer survival.

Spiking each PCR with synthetic TCR analog templates was performed. Clones were read by immunoSEQ multiplex PCR, and TCRdb kept only the in-frame ones, dropping some. The repertoire includes tens of thousands of clones, nearly 90% of them detected once, and approximately 7.1% sits in the top ten. Comments on this clone: Its antigen remains unidentified.

With 0 bases clipped from V and 7 bases from J, the junction kept 11 bases outside the gene matches. CDR1 SGHVS and CDR2 FQNEAQ come from the germline V gene. This CDR3 region has 17 residues. This TCR derives from a man in his 60s with urothelial cancer. The sequencing here drew on PBMCs, taken around atezolizumab (anti-PD-L1) treatment. The chain carries TRBV7-8 and TRBJ2-3; 9 nucleotides align to TRBD2. The chain's CDR3 is CASSLAPRGGGAHTQYF. Written as DNA, the CDR3 is TGTGCCAGCAGCTTAGCGCCTCGGGGCGGGGGGGCCCATACGCAGTATTTT.